These 9 T cell receptor beta chains were all obtained from the same sample, sequenced in a study of long-term antiretroviral therapy in people with HIV. immunoSEQ v3.0 was run at survey level. The method was immunoSEQ multiplex PCR; TCRdb's version includes in-frame clones alone and lacks a portion of them. The sample has about 36,000 clones; approximately 80% are singletons. The sequencing used unsorted PBMCs, collected 3.4 years after starting antiretroviral therapy. The origin of the receptors is a man aged 25 to 45 with HIV.

J is TRBJ2-5 and V is TRBV9; 9 nucleotides match TRBD1. The CDR3 totals 15 residues. V shed 0 bases, J shed 5 bases, and the junction held 5 bases outside the gene matches. Germline lookup yields CDR1 SGDLS and CDR2 YYNGEE. CDR3 in amino acids: CASSVADRGSETQYF. DNA of the CDR3: TGTGCCAGCAGCGTAGCCGACAGGGGGAGCGAGACCCAGTACTTC. Full variable domain (missing parts from reference TRBV9 and TRBJ2-5): DSGVTQTPKHLITATGQRVTLRCSPRSGDLSVYWYQQSLDQGLQFLIQYYNGEERAKGNILERFSAQQFPDLHSELNLSSLELGDSALYFCASSVADRGSETQYFGPGTRLLVL.

The V gene is TRBV11-2, the J gene TRBJ2-7; D perhaps matches TRBD2 (5 bases). The CDR3 is made up of 13 amino acids. Per germline, CDR1 SGHAT and CDR2 FQNNGV. The ends were cut back, 4 bases at V and 2 bases at J, with 9 bases in the middle. The DNA of the CDR3 is TGTGCCAGCAGCTCAGCGGTCCCCTACGAGCAGTACTTC. This codes for CASSSAVPYEQYF. Full variable domain (rest looked up from reference TRBV11-2 and TRBJ2-7): EAGVAQSPRYKIIEKRQSVAFWCNPISGHATLYWYQQILGQGPKLLIQFQNNGVVDDSQLPKDRFSAERLKGVDSTLKIQPAKLEDSAVYLCASSSAVPYEQYFGPGTRLTVT.

The gene calls are TRBV29-1 and TRBJ2-1; D may match TRBD1 or TRBD2 (5 bases each). Germline values: CDR1 SQVTM, CDR2 ANQGSEA. Trimming stripped 4 bases from V and 0 bases from J, with 7 bases between. The CDR3 has 13 residues. The CDR3 DNA reads TGCAGCGTTGCAGGGAGCTCCTACAATGAGCAGTTCTTC. Protein sequence: CSVAGSSYNEQFF.

The V gene is TRBV4-3, the J gene TRBJ2-7; 9 nucleotides agree with TRBD1. The germline V gene encodes CDR1 LGHNA and CDR2 YSLEER. The trim removed 0 bases at V and 3 bases at J, leaving 3 bases unmatched. The CDR3 runs 15 residues. The CDR3 reads CASSQDLTGGYEQYF. DNA for the CDR3: TGCGCCAGCAGCCAAGATCTGACAGGGGGCTACGAGCAGTACTTC.

This chain joins TRBV7-9 and TRBJ1-1; D gene unclear. V was shortened by 3 bases and J by 0 bases, with 11 bases between the two germline ends. CDR3 length: 15 amino acids. Germline CDR1 reads SEHNR; CDR2 reads FQNEAQ (reference sequence). CDR3 DNA sequence: TGTGCCAGCAGCTTGGCCAGGAGCTTGAACACTGAAGCTTTCTTT. Amino acids: CASSLARSLNTEAFF.

This chain uses TRBV4-1 with TRBJ2-1; D gene unclear. The V gene lost 2 bases and the J gene lost 7 bases, with 15 bases spanning the gap. The CDR3 has 15 amino acids. From germline, CDR1 is MGHRA and CDR2 YSYEKL. CDR3 sequence: CASSQSEKIRNEQFF. CDR3 nucleotides: TGCGCCAGCAGCCAAAGTGAGAAAATAAGGAATGAGCAGTTCTTC.

This chain connects TRBV18 to TRBJ2-1, with 12 bases matching TRBD2. The germline V gene encodes CDR1 KGHSH and CDR2 LQKENI. CDR3 length: 14 amino acids. V lost 3 bases and J lost 8; bases outside the gene matches: 2. Here the CDR3 DNA reads TGTGCCAGCTCACCCGGACTAGCGGGGTATGAGCAGTTCTTC. It encodes CASSPGLAGYEQFF.

The chain is built from TRBV2 and TRBJ2-7; tentatively, D is TRBD1 (6 bases). The CDR3 sequence is 13 residues long. The germline CDR1 and CDR2 sequences are SNHLY and FYNNEI. Trimming removed 6 bases at V and 3 bases at J, with 12 bases between. Here the CDR3 reads CASRTTGYYEQYF. CDR3 DNA sequence: TGTGCCAGCAGGACGACAGGCTACTACGAGCAGTACTTC.

V gene TRBV7-9 combines with J gene TRBJ2-7; no reliable D call. Trimming removed 3 bases at V and 6 bases at J, with 12 bases between. Germline V gene data show CDR1 as SEHNR and CDR2 as FQNEAQ (reference sequence). The CDR3 sequence is 13 residues long. CDR3 region: CASSLLAPPEQYF. The CDR3 nucleotides read TGTGCCAGCAGCTTGTTGGCCCCTCCCGAGCAGTACTTC.